This T cell receptor (beta chain) derives from a study of blood T cell repertoires in COVID-19 (dated by TCRdb to 2019 to 2021). Context from the whole study: Samples from collaborators originated in the United States, Italy and Spain and spanned both the acute and convalescent phases of COVID-19. The repertoires were made available in a free public database intended to serve as a resource for research on the immune response to SARS-CoV-2. Samples came from the ongoing ImmuneRACE study (first 160 participants) plus 1,254 subjects from 6 global collaborators. HLA class I and class II types, where available, came from metadata supplied by the sample provider rather than from assay-based typing. The prospective study material was composed of cDNA or gDNA derived from T cells, B-cell-depleted T cells, or PBMCs. Nearly every sample came with metadata listing a de-identified subject ID, COVID-19 status, age in years and sex. The dataset comprised deeply sampled blood TCRbeta repertoires from subjects exposed to, actively infected with, or recovered from COVID-19.

Concerning this clone itself: The antigen it binds to is not known. Within one base of it there is no much larger clone, and no base qualities were kept.

At the junction V is shortened by 6 bases and J by 1 base, with 15 bases in between. From the cysteine up to the phenylalanine, the CDR3 has a length of 15 residues. Only the CDR3 region is kept as DNA, spanning 45 bases read in frame from base 1. The germline V gene sets CDR1 to SGHNT and CDR2 to YENEEA. Samples from volunteer blood donors who had recovered from COVID-19 were contributed by a second Seattle source. Collaborating institutions collected whole blood in K2EDTA tubes following their own protocols. For TCRbeta analysis, collaborator samples were shipped as frozen whole blood, as isolated PBMCs, or as DNA extracted from either sample type. Overall results and qualifications from the work: The amount of clinical and demographic metadata varied by source and participant and was provided uncurated.

TCRbeta CDR3 regions were amplified from genomic DNA using the immunoSEQ Assay, a bias-controlled multiplex PCR. The original methods were these. The number of nucleated cells in each sample was estimated from the amplification of reference gene primers within the assay. To quantify the absolute abundance of each unique TCRbeta CDR3 rearrangement, sequence reads were collapsed and filtered. For each sample, productive Simpson clonality was calculated as the square root of Simpson's diversity index over productive rearrangements. TCRdb holds this immuneACCESS table with in-frame rearrangements only. Some clones are missing; in checked studies, unresolved V genes explain under half, and the rest has no known cause. The D gene and trimming were derived from the DNA, and the V and J assignments and clone size from that table. This sample gives 300,000 to 400,000 clones in total; around 91% of them show up just once. Under 3.5% of the sample is held by the ten biggest clonotypes.

The chain is assembled from TRBV11-3 and TRBJ2-5; no D segment can be confidently identified. The specimen was peripheral blood. The clonotype was recovered from a woman between 18 and 29 years old who had recovered from COVID-19. The CDR3 protein is CASSSETSFQETQYF. The DNA sequence is as follows: TGTGCCAGCAGTTCGGAGACGTCGTTCCAAGAGACCCAGTACTTC.